The text below deals with one T cell receptor beta chain. Authors' processing steps: Nucleated cell number was recorded as an estimate derived from reference gene primer amplification. Method: immunoSEQ multiplex PCR; TCRdb's copy keeps in-frame clones and lacks some. Clonal size and the V and J genes are those of that table, whereas D and trimming came from the DNA. The sample has tens of thousands of clones; around 87% are singletons. These data belong to a study of blood T cell repertoires in COVID-19. As for the study in general: Acute and convalescent COVID-19 specimens originated in the United States, Italy and Spain. T cells, B-cell-depleted T cells, or PBMCs provided the cDNA or gDNA that served as material.

While infection was still active, Seattle patients were enrolled and then followed longitudinally. This CDR3 has 14 residues. Germline CDR1 SGDLS, CDR2 YYNGEE. Trimming at V came to 7 bases and at J to 4 bases, leaving 10 bases not matched to a gene. The sequenced sample consisted of peripheral blood. The chain has TRBV9 and TRBJ2-7; 8 bases are shared with TRBD2. The receptor's source is a woman aged 60-75 years with COVID-19, enrolled during active disease. The CDR3 coding sequence is TGTGCCAGCTCTCCGGGACTAGTCGGGTACGAGCAGTACTTC. It specifies CASSPGLVGYEQYF.